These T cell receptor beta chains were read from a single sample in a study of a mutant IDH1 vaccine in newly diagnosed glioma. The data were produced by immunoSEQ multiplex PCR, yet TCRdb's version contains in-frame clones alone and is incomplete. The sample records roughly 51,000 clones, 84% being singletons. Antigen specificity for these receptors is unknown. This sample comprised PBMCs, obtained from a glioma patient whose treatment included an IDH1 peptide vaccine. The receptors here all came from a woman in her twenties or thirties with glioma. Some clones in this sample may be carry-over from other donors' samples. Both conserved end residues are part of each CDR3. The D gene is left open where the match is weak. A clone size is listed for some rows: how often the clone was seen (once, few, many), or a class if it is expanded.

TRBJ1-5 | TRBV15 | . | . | CATSSGQTNQPQHF | TGTGCCACCAGTAGTGGACAGACCAATCAGCCCCAGCATTTT
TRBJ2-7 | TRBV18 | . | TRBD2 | CASSPTSDEQYF | TGTGCCAGCTCACCTACTAGCGACGAGCAGTACTTC
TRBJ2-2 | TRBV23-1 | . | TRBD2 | CASSQPGAGGPTGELFF | TGCGCCAGCAGTCAACCAGGGGCGGGAGGGCCCACCGGGGAGCTGTTTTTT
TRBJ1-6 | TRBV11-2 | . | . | CASSLSGNSPLHF | TGTGCCAGCAGCTTATCAGGCAATTCACCCCTCCACTTT
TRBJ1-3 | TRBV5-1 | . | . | CASSEGLSGNTIYF | TGCGCCAGTAGTGAGGGGCTCTCTGGAAACACCATATATTTT
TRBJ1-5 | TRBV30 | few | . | CAWTEGGNQPQHF | TGTGCCTGGACCGAAGGGGGCAATCAGCCCCAGCATTTT
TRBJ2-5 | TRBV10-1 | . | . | CASSEFTGMETQYF | TGCGCCAGCAGTGAGTTTACCGGGATGGAGACCCAGTACTTC
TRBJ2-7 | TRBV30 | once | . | CAWVGPSDLSYEQYF | TGTGCCTGGGTGGGTCCTAGCGACCTCTCCTACGAGCAGTACTTC
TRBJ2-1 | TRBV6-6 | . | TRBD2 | CASSTPGTSGSNEQFF | TGTGCCAGCAGTACCCCTGGGACTAGCGGGAGCAATGAGCAGTTCTTC
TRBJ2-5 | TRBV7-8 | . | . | CASTLGVQETQYF | TGTGCCAGCACCCTTGGGGTCCAAGAGACCCAGTACTTC
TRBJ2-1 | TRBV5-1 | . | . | CASSLVSGAPPSSYNEQFF | TGCGCCAGCAGCTTGGTGTCGGGAGCCCCCCCGAGCTCCTACAATGAGCAGTTCTTC
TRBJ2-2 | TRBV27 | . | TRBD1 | CASSWGQGVGELFF | TGTGCCAGCAGTTGGGGACAGGGGGTCGGGGAGCTGTTTTTT
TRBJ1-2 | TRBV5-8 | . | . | CASSLAVGDGYTF | TGTGCCAGCAGCTTGGCCGTTGGGGATGGCTACACCTTC
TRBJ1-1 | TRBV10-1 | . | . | CAIENVNTEAFF | TGCGCCATTGAAAATGTGAACACTGAAGCTTTCTTT
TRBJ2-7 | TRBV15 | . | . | CATSKQRGYEQYF | TGTGCCACCAGCAAACAGAGAGGCTACGAGCAGTACTTC
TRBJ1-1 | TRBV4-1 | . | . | CASSQVGGGMNTEAFF | TGCGCCAGCAGCCAAGTGGGCGGGGGAATGAACACTGAAGCTTTCTTT
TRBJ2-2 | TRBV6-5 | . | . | CASSYSQAGELFF | TGTGCCAGCAGTTACTCCCAAGCCGGGGAGCTGTTTTTT
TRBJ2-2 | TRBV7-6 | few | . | CASSLYRGLRNTGELFF | TGTGCCAGCAGCTTATATAGAGGGCTCCGAAACACCGGGGAGCTGTTTTTT
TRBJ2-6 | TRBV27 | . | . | CASRPGLRFGANVLTF | TGTGCCAGCCGGCCAGGACTCCGATTTGGGGCCAACGTCCTGACTTTC
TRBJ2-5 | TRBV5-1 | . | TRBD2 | CASSLATSAGRETQYF | TGCGCCAGCAGCTTGGCGACTAGCGCGGGACGGGAGACCCAGTACTTC
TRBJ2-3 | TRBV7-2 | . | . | CASSPTEGRNLNTQYF | TGTGCCAGCAGCCCAACGGAGGGCCGCAATTTAAATACGCAGTATTTT
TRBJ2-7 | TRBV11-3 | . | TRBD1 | CASSLGQGSFYEQYF | TGTGCCAGCAGCTTGGGACAGGGCTCGTTCTACGAGCAGTACTTC
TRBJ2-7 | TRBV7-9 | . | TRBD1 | CASSRQGEQYF | TGTGCCAGCAGCCGACAGGGTGAGCAGTACTTC
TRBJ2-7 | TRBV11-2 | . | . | CASSLDLQVYEQYF | TGTGCCAGCAGCTTAGATCTGCAGGTGTACGAGCAGTACTTC